This paragraph reports one TCR beta chain. These data are taken from a study of blood T cell repertoires in COVID-19. About the research overall: Some COVID-19 samples were acute and others convalescent; all came from the United States, Italy and Spain. T cells, B-cell-depleted T cells, or PBMCs supplied cDNA or gDNA.

Germline V CDR1 and CDR2: MGHRA, YSYEKL. Trimming removed 4 bases from V and 11 bases from J, with 23 bases in between. The CDR3 loop spans 15 amino acids. Here immunoSEQ multiplex PCR was the method, and the copy in TCRdb shows in-frame clones only, minus some. In the table there are about 80,000 clones, approximately 80% of which are singletons. The chain has TRBV4-1 and TRBJ1-1; the D gene is possibly TRBD1 (5 bases). Source material: peripheral blood. The receptor's source is a man between 60 and 75 years old with active or convalescent COVID-19. The DNA for the CDR3 is TGCGCCAGCAGCCGTCCTGGACCGGGGGTTGGGAATGCTTTCTTT. Translated: CASSRPGPGVGNAFF.